Below are 8 T cell receptor beta chains sequenced from a single sample in a study of blood T cell repertoires in COVID-19. Some clones are missing from TCRdb's copy, which holds only in-frame ones; the method was immunoSEQ multiplex PCR. The table includes nearly 200,000 clones, around four fifths detected once. The specimen sequenced was peripheral blood. These receptors were obtained from a man in his 60s with COVID-19, enrolled during active disease.

This sequence joins TRBV7-2 and TRBJ1-3; possibly TRBD1 for D (6 bases). Trimming stripped 4 bases from V and 5 bases from J, with 12 bases between. Germline V gene lookup returns CDR1 SGHTA and CDR2 FQGNSA. There are 14 residues in the CDR3. CDR3 in amino acids: CASSSRGGRNTIYF. DNA for the CDR3: TGTGCCAGCAGCTCTAGGGGGGGTAGAAACACCATATATTTT.

The CDR3 loop is CASSEGQGAAIAFF. CDR3 DNA sequence: TGCGCCAGCAGCGAGGGACAGGGGGCCGCGATTGCGTTCTTC. The chain uses TRBV5-1 and TRBJ2-1; 12 bases line up with TRBD1. The CDR3 has 14 amino acids. With V trimmed by 4 bases and J by 15 bases, 11 bases remained unmatched. Germline V lookup: CDR1 SGHRS, CDR2 YFSETQ.

The table lists this clone with a few counts. V gene TRBV6-5 combines with J gene TRBJ1-2; D gene ambiguous. CDR1 is MNHEY and CDR2 is SVGAGI in the germline V gene. The V end was cut by 8 bases, the J end by 7 bases, with 11 bases between. The CDR3 spans 11 residues. CDR3 region: CASFERGGYTF. CDR3 coding DNA: TGTGCCAGCTTCGAGAGAGGTGGCTACACCTTC.

The chain is built from TRBV30 and TRBJ1-2; 8 nucleotides match TRBD1. Trimming removed 3 bases from V and 9 bases from J; junction bases left unmatched: 9. The CDR3 spans 13 residues. CDR1 is GTSNPN, CDR2 SVGIG, per germline (reference sequence). The CDR3 DNA sequence: TGTGCCTGGAGGCTGATGACAGGGGTGAGCTACACCTTC. As protein: CAWRLMTGVSYTF.

The J gene is TRBJ2-3, the V gene TRBV10-3; 10 nucleotides line up with TRBD1. The V and J ends lost 8 bases and 4 bases, in that order; junction bases with no gene match: 0. This CDR3 has 12 residues. The germline V gene has CDR1 ENHRY and CDR2 SYGVKD. The CDR3 loop reads CAIGTGADTQYF. The DNA for the CDR3 is TGTGCCATCGGGACAGGGGCAGATACGCAGTATTTT.

This CDR3 reads CASSVDPGTSGRGYNEQFF. The CDR3 DNA sequence: TGTGCCAGCAGCGTAGATCCGGGGACTAGCGGGAGAGGTTACAATGAGCAGTTCTTC. The rearrangement joins TRBV9 to TRBJ2-1; TRBD2 aligns across 14 bases. CDR3 length equals 19 residues. Unmatched junction bases numbered 9, after V lost 0 bases and J lost 4 bases. Germline V CDR1 and CDR2: SGDLS, YYNGEE.

About this clone: Other nucleotide sequences in the sample specify the same CDR3. V is TRBV7-9 and J is TRBJ1-4; 10 nucleotides line up with TRBD1. V lost 3 bases to trimming and J lost 6 bases; unmatched junction nucleotides: 1. Germline lookup yields CDR1 SEHNR and CDR2 FQNEAQ (reference sequence). The CDR3 runs 14 residues. In DNA form, the CDR3 reads TGTGCCAGCAGCTTGGGGACAGGGGATGAAAAACTGTTTTTT. Protein sequence: CASSLGTGDEKLFF.

A word on this clone: At one boundary the junction diverges from the germline segment, which might be a read error. The chain employs TRBV6-5 and TRBJ1-2; D is unresolved. The CDR3 covers 11 residues. In germline, CDR1 is MNHEY, CDR2 SVGAGI. CDR3 sequence (DNA): TGTGCCAGCAGTTACTCCGGGGAATTATCCTTC. This codes for CASSYSGELSF.